The 14 T cell receptor beta chains given below trace back to one sample, sequenced in a study of cytomegalovirus exposure and HLA in healthy donors. PCR employed 60 Vbeta and 13 Jbeta primers. Sequenced by immunoSEQ multiplex PCR; TCRdb stores in-frame clones only, minus some. The sample data list around 140,000 clones. The sequencing sample was made of PBMCs. The receptors were gathered from a woman aged 40 to 50 in good health and CMV-seropositive.

J is TRBJ2-7 and V is TRBV7-6, with 7 bases lining up with TRBD1. Germline CDR1 and CDR2: SGHVS and FNYEAQ. J lost 3 bases, V lost 2 bases, and 1 base had no gene match. CDR3 length: 13 residues. This chain's CDR3 is CASSLRQGYEQYF. CDR3 in DNA: TGTGCCAGCAGCTTACGACAGGGCTACGAGCAGTACTTC.

The chain has TRBV5-1 and TRBJ1-1; 10 nucleotides line up with TRBD1. CDR1 and CDR2 from the germline V gene are SGHRS and YFSETQ. Trimming cost V 0 bases and J 5 bases; bases outside gene matches: 13. The CDR3 length is 18 residues. CDR3: CASSLVGGGQGVKTEAFF. Written as DNA, the CDR3 is TGCGCCAGCAGCTTGGTCGGAGGAGGACAGGGGGTTAAGACTGAAGCTTTCTTT.

The chain is built from TRBV28 and TRBJ2-7; 8 nucleotides line up with TRBD1. Unmatched junction bases numbered 7, after V lost 5 bases and J lost 4 bases. The germline V gene encodes CDR1 MDHEN and CDR2 SYDVKM. The CDR3 runs 14 residues. Written as DNA, the CDR3 is TGTGCCAGCAGTAAGACCAGGGGGCTTTACGAGCAGTACTTC. Encoded protein: CASSKTRGLYEQYF.

V gene TRBV27 combines with J gene TRBJ1-1; D call uncertain. This CDR3 is built from 15 residues. The germline gives CDR1 MNHEY, CDR2 SMNVEV (reference sequence). V was pared by 0 bases and J by 1 base, with 9 bases between. CDR3 bases: TGTGCCAGCAGTTTATCATATAGTCCGAACACTGAAGCTTTCTTT. Its protein product is CASSLSYSPNTEAFF.

The gene calls are TRBV9 and TRBJ2-2; D gene uncertain. With 3 bases removed from V and 5 bases from J, the gap between germline ends came to 8 bases. The CDR3 runs 13 residues. Germline CDR1 is SGDLS and CDR2 is YYNGEE. The CDR3 sequence is CASSESWTGELFF. The DNA of the CDR3 is TGTGCCAGCAGCGAGAGCTGGACCGGGGAGCTGTTTTTT.

The chain has TRBV10-1 and TRBJ2-1, with TRBD2 matching over 11 bases. The V segment lost 3 bases and the J segment 7 bases; nucleotides outside the gene matches: 5. Germline CDR1 is WNHNN and CDR2 is SYGVQD (reference sequence). The CDR3 loop spans 15 amino acids. The CDR3 loop is CASSDGTSGLNEQFF. The CDR3 bases are TGCGCCAGCAGTGACGGGACTAGCGGATTAAATGAGCAGTTCTTC.

The V call is TRBV19, the J call TRBJ2-7, with TRBD2 identical over 16 bases. The CDR3 extends over 17 amino acids. Germline V CDR1 and CDR2: LNHDA, SQIVND (reference sequence). J was trimmed by 2 bases and V by 5 bases; bases with no gene match: 6. The CDR3 coding sequence is TGTGCCAGTAGTCTCGAGGGGACTAGCGGGAGGGCCTACGAGCAGTACTTC. It specifies CASSLEGTSGRAYEQYF.

V gene TRBV9 combines with J gene TRBJ1-2, with D perhaps TRBD1 (5 bases). CDR1 is SGDLS, CDR2 YYNGEE, per germline. This CDR3 has 13 residues. Deletions cut 0 bases from V and 8 bases from J, with 11 bases between. CDR3 in amino acids: CASSVGGDGGYTF. The CDR3 coding sequence is TGTGCCAGCAGCGTAGGCGGGGACGGGGGCTACACCTTC.

This chain links TRBV5-1 with TRBJ1-5; 9 nucleotides align to TRBD1. The germline gives CDR1 SGHRS, CDR2 YFSETQ. With 0 bases clipped from V and 5 bases from J, the junction kept 3 bases outside the gene matches. The CDR3 is 15 amino acids. The CDR3 bases are TGCGCCAGCAGCTTGGGGGGACAGGGACATCAGCCCCAGCATTTT. Its protein product is CASSLGGQGHQPQHF.

The rearrangement links TRBV15 to TRBJ1-4, with TRBD1 matching 9 bases. This CDR3 has 15 residues. The junction had 5 bases not matched to a gene; V was cut back by 5 bases and J by 4 bases. The germline gives CDR1 LNHNV, CDR2 YYDKDF (reference sequence). CDR3 bases: TGTGCCACCAGCGGCGACAGGGGGAATAATGAAAAACTGTTTTTT. Its protein is CATSGDRGNNEKLFF.

The chain is built from TRBV19 and TRBJ2-1; 12 nucleotides line up with TRBD2. With 6 bases clipped from V and 5 bases from J, the junction kept 5 bases outside the gene matches. CDR1 is LNHDA and CDR2 is SQIVND in the germline V gene (reference sequence). The CDR3 totals 15 residues. The DNA for the CDR3 is TGTGCCAGTAGCCCATGGACTAGCGGGAACAATGAGCAGTTCTTC. It specifies CASSPWTSGNNEQFF.

This chain's CDR3 is CASSITSGTGEQYF. CDR3 DNA: TGTGCCAGCAGCATAACTAGCGGGACAGGCGAGCAGTACTTC. The rearrangement uses TRBV11-2 and TRBJ2-7, with TRBD2 matching over 10 bases. The CDR3 extends over 14 amino acids. CDR1 is SGHAT, CDR2 FQNNGV, per germline. Losses at the gene ends were 5 bases for V and 6 bases for J; bases not matched to a gene: 7. The full variable domain, completed using reference TRBV11-2 and TRBJ2-7, is EAGVAQSPRYKIIEKRQSVAFWCNPISGHATLYWYQQILGQGPKLLIQFQNNGVVDDSQLPKDRFSAERLKGVDSTLKIQPAKLEDSAVYLCASSITSGTGEQYFGPGTRLTVT.

The chain uses TRBV6-6 and TRBJ1-5; 8 bases fit TRBD1. Germline V CDR1 and CDR2: MNHNY, SVGAGI (reference sequence). This CDR3 contains 15 residues. V trimming: 6 bases; J trimming: 3 bases; junction bases outside the gene matches: 7. This CDR3 reads CASRDRGASNQPQHF. CDR3 sequence (DNA): TGTGCCAGCAGAGACAGGGGCGCTTCCAATCAGCCCCAGCATTTT.

V usage is TRBV11-2 and J usage is TRBJ2-7; TRBD2 aligns across 8 bases. Germline loops: CDR1 SGHAT, CDR2 FQNNGV. V lost 4 bases, J lost 2 bases, and 4 bases stayed unmatched. The CDR3 contains 14 residues. The CDR3 is CASSYGRGAYEQYF. CDR3 nucleotides: TGTGCCAGCAGCTATGGGCGGGGGGCCTACGAGCAGTACTTC.